One sample yielded the 3 T cell receptor beta chains listed below, sequenced in a study of healthy donors' naive CD4 and CD8 T cells. TCR libraries were built from 400 to 650 ng of total RNA by linear amplification. Each CDR3 protein gets one entry after TCRdb re-called the reads with MiXCR. The sample consists of 150,000 to 200,000 distinct CDR3 sequences, around three quarters of them appearing once. The sequenced sample was naive CD4+ and CD8+ T cells sorted from blood, pooled from several donors. These receptors all stem from a pool of human donors in good health; the sample pools cells from several healthy donors.

The chain carries TRBV28 and TRBJ2-1; unclear D gene. The CDR3 extends over 14 amino acids. V gave up 2 bases and J gave up 4 bases, with 9 bases separating them. Germline V CDR1 and CDR2: MDHEN, SYDVKM. The CDR3: CASSLPDFYNEQFF. CDR3 nucleotide sequence: TGTGCCAGCAGTTTACCCGACTTTTACAATGAGCAGTTCTTC.

V and J are TRBV30 and TRBJ1-6; the D is unclear. V dropped 0 bases and J dropped 7 bases, with 7 bases sitting between them. Germline CDR1 and CDR2: GTSNPN and SVGIG (reference sequence). The CDR3 is 13 residues long. The CDR3 region is CAWSVGMNSPLHF. The CDR3 DNA sequence: TGTGCCTGGAGTGTAGGAATGAATTCACCCCTCCACTTT.

CDR3 sequence reads: CASSEGVPYEQYF. As DNA, the CDR3 is TGTGCCAGTAGTGAGGGGGTGCCCTACGAGCAGTACTTC. J is TRBJ2-7 and V is TRBV19, with D possibly being TRBD1 (6 bases). Germline CDR1 reads LNHDA; CDR2 reads SQIVND (reference sequence). V was cut by 5 bases and J by 2 bases, with 10 bases left in between. The CDR3 consists of 13 residues.